This passage covers 11 T cell receptor beta chains from one sample sequenced in a study of cytomegalovirus exposure and HLA in healthy donors. PCR used 60 Vbeta primers and 13 Jbeta primers. Sequencing was performed with immunoSEQ multiplex PCR; in TCRdb, only in-frame clones are kept and a portion is missing. The data contain approximately 79,000 clones, roughly 80% of them seen just once; the ten biggest clones take up approximately 2%. The sample taken for sequencing was PBMCs. The origin of the receptors is a boy aged 10-17 years in good health and CMV-seronegative.

The genes are TRBV5-1 and TRBJ1-6, with TRBD1 as a possible D gene (5 bases). The V end lost 7 bases, the J end lost 5 bases, and 13 bases lay between the germline ends. In germline, CDR1 is SGHRS, CDR2 YFSETQ. This CDR3 is 14 amino acids long. The CDR3 sequence: CASSSQGNNSPLHF. The CDR3 bases are TGCGCCAGCTCGTCCCAGGGAAATAATTCACCCCTCCACTTT. The variable domain in full, with the rest retrieved from reference TRBV5-1 and TRBJ1-6, is KAGVTQTPRYLIKTRGQQVTLSCSPISGHRSVSWYQQTPGQGLQFLFEYFSETQRNKGNFPGRFSGRQFSNSRSEMNVSTLELGDSALYLCASSSQGNNSPLHFGNGTRLTVT.

The CDR3 DNA is TGTGCCAGCAATTTTCAGACAGGGATGAACACTGAAGCTTTCTTT. The encoded protein is CASNFQTGMNTEAFF. The chain joins TRBV6-1 to TRBJ1-1; 7 bases map to TRBD1. The CDR3 runs to 15 residues. The germline CDR1 and CDR2 sequences are MNHNS and SASEGT. The ends lost 7 bases at V and 0 bases at J; junction bases unmatched: 8.

This clone was detected once. The chain combines TRBV19 with TRBJ1-1; no clear D. Trimming cost V 1 base and J 8 bases, with 14 bases left between them. The germline CDR1 and CDR2 sequences are LNHDA and SQIVND (reference sequence). The CDR3 runs to 14 residues. The CDR3 nucleotides read TGTGCCAGTAGTATAGGCCCCGGGTTCTCCGAAGCTTTCTTT. Protein product: CASSIGPGFSEAFF.

The chain recombines TRBV14 with TRBJ1-4, with TRBD1 matching over 11 bases. Losses at the gene ends were 4 bases for V and 7 bases for J; bases not matched to a gene: 11. CDR1 and CDR2 (germline): SGHDN, FVKESK. This CDR3 has 17 residues. CDR3 loop: CASSLWITGTGGEKLFF. CDR3 DNA sequence: TGTGCCAGCAGCCTTTGGATCACCGGGACAGGGGGTGAAAAACTGTTTTTT.

The chain carries TRBV2 and TRBJ2-7, with 10 bases fitting TRBD1. The CDR3 length is 13 residues. The trim removed 8 bases at V and 5 bases at J, leaving 6 bases unmatched. Germline CDR1 SNHLY, CDR2 FYNNEI. The CDR3 sequence is CASLRDRGHEQYF. The CDR3 DNA reads as TGTGCCAGCCTCCGGGACAGGGGCCACGAGCAGTACTTC.

CDR3 in amino acids: CASSMVGVGTEAFF. CDR3 nucleotides: TGTGCCAGCAGCATGGTCGGGGTAGGGACTGAAGCTTTCTTT. V usage is TRBV5-6 and J usage is TRBJ1-1; D call uncertain. CDR1 is SGHDT, CDR2 YYEEEE, per germline. Trimming stripped 4 bases from V and 5 bases from J, with 15 bases between. The CDR3 has 14 residues.

The chain has TRBV7-2 and TRBJ2-7; the match to TRBD2 covers 9 bases. Trimming at V came to 4 bases and at J to 5 bases, leaving 6 bases not matched to a gene. The CDR3 runs to 14 residues. Germline CDR1 reads SGHTA; CDR2 reads FQGNSA. The CDR3: CASSSFGGRDEQYF. In nucleotides, the CDR3 is TGTGCCAGCAGCTCCTTCGGCGGGAGGGACGAGCAGTACTTC. The full variable domain, its missing parts supplied by reference TRBV7-2 and TRBJ2-7, is GAGVSQSPSNKVTEKGKDVELRCDPISGHTALYWYRQSLGQGLEFLIYFQGNSAPDKSGLPSDRFSAERTGGSVSTLTIQRTQQEDSAVYLCASSSFGGRDEQYFGPGTRLTVT.

The gene calls are TRBV6-5 and TRBJ2-3, with TRBD1 matching over 10 bases. Losses at the gene ends were 6 bases for V and 5 bases for J; bases not matched to a gene: 5. From germline, CDR1 is MNHEY and CDR2 SVGAGI. The CDR3 sequence is 14 residues long. CDR3 in amino acids: CASSPGQGIDTQYF. As DNA, the CDR3 is TGTGCCAGCAGCCCGGGACAGGGGATAGATACGCAGTATTTT.

This clone was seen a handful of times. This chain connects TRBV10-1 to TRBJ2-7, with D uncertain. The CDR3 has 14 residues. The V end was cut by 6 bases, the J end by 5 bases, with 17 bases between. Germline V gene lookup returns CDR1 WNHNN and CDR2 SYGVQD (reference sequence). In nucleotides, the CDR3 is TGCGCCAGCAGCTATTCTGAGGAAGGTGACGAGCAGTACTTC. This codes for CASSYSEEGDEQYF.

The chain couples TRBV4-2 to TRBJ2-7; 10 bases match TRBD2. V gave up 0 bases and J gave up 6 bases; unmatched junction bases: 5. The CDR3 has 15 residues. Looked up from germline, CDR1 is LGHNA and CDR2 is YNFKEQ. The CDR3 loop is CASSQEAGGPSEQYF. As DNA, the CDR3 is TGTGCCAGCAGCCAAGAAGCGGGAGGGCCATCCGAGCAGTACTTC.

This chain connects TRBV13 to TRBJ2-7, with 10 positions matching TRBD1. In germline, CDR1 is PRHDT, CDR2 FYEKMQ (reference sequence). The CDR3 is made up of 16 amino acids. The V gene end was trimmed by 4 bases and the J gene end by 4 bases; junction bases not matched to a gene: 10. This CDR3 is CASSSVKGQGFYEQYF. The CDR3 bases are TGTGCCAGCAGCTCCGTCAAGGGACAGGGGTTTTACGAGCAGTACTTC.